The entry below describes one T cell receptor (beta chain). One entry per CDR3 protein, called by TCRdb with MiXCR from the 5' RACE reads. This table holds around 200,000 distinct CDR3 sequences, more than 9% found once. This specimen comes from a study of T-cell memory formation after mild COVID-19. J gave up 2 bases and V 5 bases, and 5 bases lay outside the gene matches. Germline V lookup: CDR1 KGHSH, CDR2 LQKENI. The CDR3 has 14 residues. The source material was PBMCs or a T cell subset sorted from them (not recorded which). This receptor was taken from a man between 18 and 35 years old who had mild COVID-19 (a few samples of this study predate the infection). Cell type and time point are not known. This rearrangement joins TRBV18 to TRBJ1-2; TRBD1 matches 7 bases. The CDR3 DNA sequence: TGTGCCAGCTCAGGCCAGGGGGTCAACTATGGCTACACCTTC. This codes for CASSGQGVNYGYTF.